This TCR beta chain was retrieved from a study of T-cell memory formation after mild COVID-19. Study-wide results and limits: Mostly located in CM and EM were contracting CD4+ clones, with contracting CD8+ clones located in EMRA.

MiXCR was run by TCRdb on the 5' RACE reads, yielding one entry per CDR3 protein. The data contain 300,000 to 350,000 distinct CDR3 sequences, roughly an eighth of them singletons. Germline V gene lookup returns CDR1 KGHDR and CDR2 SFDVKD. Trimming removed 6 bases at V and 3 bases at J, with 10 bases between. The CDR3 totals 13 residues. This clonotype was picked up one time. Its cognate antigen is unknown. The sample comprised PBMCs or a T cell subset sorted from them (not recorded which). This clonotype was sampled from a man between 18 and 35 years old who had mild COVID-19 (a few samples of this study predate the infection). Cell type and time point are not known. This chain links TRBV24-1 with TRBJ1-1, with unresolved D. The CDR3 protein is CATSSQDYTEAFF. The CDR3 DNA reads TGTGCCACCAGTTCCCAGGACTACACTGAAGCTTTCTTT.